Presented here are 24 T cell receptor beta chains from one specimen sequenced in a study of T-cell reconstitution after alpha-beta-depleted transplantation in children. Unique molecular identifiers were incorporated during preparation of the TCRbeta library. Each CDR3 protein is one row after TCRdb ran MiXCR on the PCR reads. Here the sample spans 500,000 to 650,000 distinct CDR3 sequences, roughly 13% being singletons. This specimen consisted of PBMCs, mostly from graft donor cells, obtained 360 days after TCRalphabeta/CD19-depleted stem cell transplant. The receptors originated from a male patient between 10 and 17 years old who had a stem cell transplant for acute myeloid leukemia, so the T cells may come from the graft donor.

This chain connects TRBV5-1 to TRBJ2-7, with D maybe TRBD2 (5 bases). This CDR3 has 16 residues. The V and J ends lost 3 bases and 0 bases respectively, with 16 bases between them. The V gene's germline CDR1 is SGHRS and CDR2 YFSETQ. The chain's CDR3 is CASSYHLGDSSYEQYF. The DNA for the CDR3 is TGCGCCAGCAGCTACCACCTCGGGGATAGCTCCTACGAGCAGTACTTC.

There are many counts of this clonotype. V and J are TRBV5-1 and TRBJ2-1; 9 bases map to TRBD1. Germline V CDR1 and CDR2: SGHRS, YFSETQ. Germline trimming cut 9 bases from V and 7 bases from J; bases unmatched to any gene: 11. This CDR3 spans 14 amino acids. The CDR3 loop is CATTGTGYNNEQFF. The CDR3 nucleotides are TGCGCCACAACCGGGACAGGGTACAATAATGAGCAGTTCTTC.

This clonotype was counted only a few times. The rearrangement uses TRBV7-9 and TRBJ1-4; D may be TRBD1 (5 bases). Germline V gene sequence: CDR1 SEHNR, CDR2 FQNEAQ (reference sequence). This CDR3 comprises 12 residues. The V end was cut by 4 bases, the J end by 10 bases, with 10 bases between. CDR3 nucleotide sequence: TGTGCCAGCAGCTCCGGGACGAGAAAACTGTTTTTT. It encodes CASSSGTRKLFF.

In its sample, this clonotype was seen a few times. The rearrangement uses TRBV7-6 and TRBJ1-1; maybe TRBD1 (5 bases). This CDR3 has 14 residues. The V gene lost 0 bases and the J gene lost 4 bases, with 9 bases spanning the gap. Germline lookup yields CDR1 SGHVS and CDR2 FNYEAQ. CDR3 residues: CASSLAGGGTEAFF. DNA of the CDR3: TGTGCCAGCAGCTTAGCGGGCGGGGGCACTGAAGCTTTCTTT.

This chain links TRBV5-1 with TRBJ2-3, with TRBD2 matching over 8 bases. The germline V gene has CDR1 SGHRS and CDR2 YFSETQ. The junction had 17 bases not matched to a gene; V was cut back by 4 bases and J by 7 bases. The CDR3 length is 17 residues. Here the CDR3 DNA reads TGCGCCAGCAGCCGACCGACCGGGGGGGAGAAGAGGAATACGCAGTATTTT. Translating gives CASSRPTGGEKRNTQYF.

This clonotype was recorded a few times. This chain connects TRBV25-1 to TRBJ2-7; 11 bases map to TRBD1. Germline CDR1 and CDR2: MGHDK and SYGVNS. With V trimmed by 2 bases and J by 5 bases, 5 bases remained unmatched. This CDR3 has 15 residues. CDR3 nucleotides: TGTGCCAGCAGTGAACTCGGACAGGGGGCACACGAGCAGTACTTC. It yields the protein CASSELGQGAHEQYF.

This clonotype has just a few counts. This rearrangement joins TRBV20-1 to TRBJ2-3; D may match TRBD1 or TRBD2 (5 bases each). CDR3 length: 14 residues. Germline-derived CDR1 and CDR2 are DFQATT and SNEGSKA (reference sequence). Between the trimmed V and J ends, which lost 2 bases and 5 bases, there was a span of 14 bases. In nucleotides, the CDR3 is TGCAGTGCTAGATTAGCAGGGAGAGGAGATACGCAGTATTTT. This codes for CSARLAGRGDTQYF.

This clonotype was seen only a few times. The J gene is TRBJ2-7, the V gene TRBV14; D remains unclear. Germline V gene lookup returns CDR1 SGHDN and CDR2 FVKESK. This CDR3 comprises 12 residues. Trimming removed 3 bases at V and 4 bases at J, with 7 bases between. CDR3 sequence (DNA): TGTGCCAGCAGCCATCTTACATACGAGCAGTACTTC. Translating gives CASSHLTYEQYF. Full variable domain (rest looked up from reference TRBV14 and TRBJ2-7): EAGVTQFPSHSVIEKGQTVTLRCDPISGHDNLYWYRRVMGKEIKFLLHFVKESKQDESGMPNNRFLAERTGGTYSTLKVQPAELEDSGVYFCASSHLTYEQYFGPGTRLTVT.

At least ten counts were recorded for this clonotype. This chain connects TRBV29-1 to TRBJ2-3; D assignment may be TRBD1 or TRBD2 (5 bases each). V lost 0 bases and J lost 1, with 20 bases in between. CDR1 and CDR2 from the germline V gene are SQVTM and ANQGSEA. The CDR3 extends over 18 amino acids. CDR3 DNA: TGCAGCGTTGAAGATCTCTTTTCCGGGACGGTAGGCACAGATACGCAGTATTTT. It encodes CSVEDLFSGTVGTDTQYF.

This clonotype was seen a handful of times. This chain connects TRBV28 to TRBJ2-7; TRBD2 matches 12 bases. Unmatched junction bases numbered 17, after V lost 5 bases and J lost 6 bases. The CDR3 is 18 amino acids. The germline V gene has CDR1 MDHEN and CDR2 SYDVKM. CDR3 sequence: CASSGGRGTSGPNFEQYF. CDR3 DNA: TGTGCCAGCAGTGGGGGGCGGGGGACTAGCGGGCCTAACTTCGAGCAGTACTTC.

Ten or more counts support this clonotype. The V gene is TRBV10-2, the J gene TRBJ2-1; 11 nucleotides agree with TRBD2. With 2 bases clipped from V and 7 bases from J, the junction kept 7 bases outside the gene matches. The CDR3 runs 16 residues. Germline CDR1 reads WSHSY; CDR2 reads SAAADI. The CDR3 nucleotides are TGCGCCAGCAGTGAGGTTCTAGCGGGAGGCTGGAATGAGCAGTTCTTC. Protein: CASSEVLAGGWNEQFF.

This clonotype occurred many times. J is TRBJ2-3 and V is TRBV3-1; D is unclear. Between the trimmed V and J ends, which lost 3 bases and 7 bases, there was a span of 5 bases. In germline, CDR1 is LGHDT, CDR2 YNNKEL (reference sequence). The CDR3 runs 11 residues. For the CDR3, the DNA is TGTGCCAGCAGCCATAAATATACGCAGTATTTT. Protein sequence: CASSHKYTQYF.

The sample holds a few counts of this clonotype. V is TRBV14 and J is TRBJ2-6, with TRBD1 matching over 7 bases. Germline trimming cut 8 bases from V and 2 bases from J; bases unmatched to any gene: 0. This CDR3 has 13 amino acids. CDR1 and CDR2 from the germline V gene are SGHDN and FVKESK. DNA for the CDR3: TGTGCCAGCGACAGGGCTGGGGCCAACGTCCTGACTTTC. It yields the protein CASDRAGANVLTF.

The chain joins TRBV21-1 to TRBJ1-1; the table's D call, TRBD1, was not checked against the DNA. TRBV21-1 is flagged as a pseudogene. The CDR3 spans 16 residues. Here the CDR3 reads CASSEKQGASTTEAFF. The CDR3 DNA follows: TGTGCCAGCAGCGAAAAACAGGGGGCAAGTACCACTGAAGCTTTCTTT.

In its sample, this clonotype was seen a few times. This chain connects TRBV7-2 to TRBJ2-5; TRBD2 agrees at 7 bases. Germline CDR1 SGHTA, CDR2 FQGNSA. V shed 2 bases, J shed 5 bases, and the junction held 8 bases outside the gene matches. This CDR3 spans 15 amino acids. Written as DNA, the CDR3 is TGTGCCAGCAGCTTAACGGGCGGGAGTTGGGAGACCCAGTACTTC. Its protein is CASSLTGGSWETQYF.

Concerning this clonotype: Since a much larger clone is just one base distant, this may be a read error. The chain combines TRBV24-1 with TRBJ2-2; 9 bases are a match to TRBD2. This CDR3 contains 17 residues. After removal of 4 bases from V and 6 bases from J, the junction contained 11 bases not matched to a gene. The germline CDR1 and CDR2 sequences are KGHDR and SFDVKD. The CDR3 DNA sequence: TGTGCCACCAGTGAACCCGGGACTAGCCAATTGGCCGGGGAGCTGTTTTTT. The encoded protein is CATSEPGTSQLAGELFF.

The V and J genes are TRBV20-1 and TRBJ2-3, with D possibly being TRBD2 (6 bases). Germline V gene lookup returns CDR1 DFQATT and CDR2 SNEGSKA (reference sequence). The ends were cut back, 3 bases at V and 5 bases at J, with 9 bases in the middle. This CDR3 is built from 12 residues. This CDR3 is CSARGDLDTQYF. The CDR3 DNA follows: TGCAGTGCTAGGGGGGACTTAGATACGCAGTATTTT.

The rearrangement joins TRBV6-2 or TRBV6-3 to TRBJ2-7; D is uncertain. Trimming pared 7 bases from V and 12 bases from J, leaving 19 bases between. This CDR3 comprises 12 residues. The germline V gene encodes CDR1 MNHEY and CDR2 SVGEGT. CDR3 bases: TGTGCCAGCACCAACTCCGAACGGAACTCGTACTTC. Residues: CASTNSERNSYF.

V is TRBV28 and J is TRBJ2-1; D remains ambiguous. CDR1 and CDR2 (germline): MDHEN, SYDVKM. Deletions cut 3 bases from V and 10 bases from J, with 4 bases between. The CDR3 sequence is 10 residues long. As DNA, the CDR3 is TGTGCCAGCAGTTTTCACGAGCAGTTCTTC. Encoded protein: CASSFHEQFF.

This chain uses TRBV25-1 with TRBJ2-2, with 9 bases aligning to TRBD2. This CDR3 has 18 amino acids. Germline V lookup: CDR1 MGHDK, CDR2 SYGVNS. The V segment lost 8 bases and the J segment 3 bases; nucleotides outside the gene matches: 16. The CDR3 DNA sequence: TGTGCCAGCGGCGCCGGGCCTCGCGGGAGGGCCTACACCGGGGAGCTGTTTTTT. This encodes CASGAGPRGRAYTGELFF.

This clonotype was picked up many times. The chain recombines TRBV24-1 with TRBJ2-3; D is perhaps TRBD2 (5 bases). V dropped 3 bases and J dropped 0 bases, with 9 bases sitting between them. Germline V lookup: CDR1 KGHDR, CDR2 SFDVKD. This CDR3 region has 15 residues. CDR3 nucleotides: TGTGCCACCAGTGATCTGGGCGGGAGCACAGATACGCAGTATTTT. Translating it yields CATSDLGGSTDTQYF.

The chain is built from TRBV27 and TRBJ2-7; D might be TRBD2 (5 bases). Trimming stripped 6 bases from V and 2 bases from J, with 20 bases between. Germline loops: CDR1 MNHEY, CDR2 SMNVEV (reference sequence). This CDR3 region has 16 residues. The DNA for the CDR3 is TGTGCCAGCAGCCCCAGCCTCGGTCCAGCGGCCTACGAGCAGTACTTC. Protein product: CASSPSLGPAAYEQYF.

This clonotype was counted many times. The gene calls are TRBV29-1 and TRBJ2-3; the match to TRBD1 covers 10 bases. This CDR3 is built from 17 residues. The germline gives CDR1 SQVTM, CDR2 ANQGSEA. After removal of 0 bases from V and 2 bases from J, the junction contained 8 bases not matched to a gene. The CDR3 loop reads CSVEDPRDRGNTDTQYF. CDR3 coding DNA: TGCAGCGTTGAAGATCCAAGGGACAGGGGAAACACAGATACGCAGTATTTT.

This clonotype was found a few times. The chain combines TRBV5-1 with TRBJ2-3; tentatively, D is TRBD1 (5 bases). The CDR3 sequence is 14 residues long. V was pared by 1 base and J by 2 bases, with 8 bases between. Germline V gene lookup returns CDR1 SGHRS and CDR2 YFSETQ. CDR3 residues: CASSLRGNTDTQYF. DNA for the CDR3: TGCGCCAGCAGCTTGAGGGGAAACACAGATACGCAGTATTTT.